Sequencing of this T cell receptor beta chain was carried out in a study of T cells in Graves' hyperthyroidism and ophthalmopathy. At least ten counts were recorded for this clonotype. Enrolled ophthalmopathy patients presented with a Clinical Activity Score of at least 3, a NOSPECS grade of at least 4, and disease duration under 3 months. The TCR beta CDR3 regions underwent amplification using RNA transcripts as the source. During a first-round RT-PCR of the TCR CDR3, the HTBI primer set was used. TCRdb recomputed calls from the multiplex PCR reads with MiXCR, one row per CDR3 protein. The table includes about 640,000 distinct CDR3 sequences, roughly 15% detected once. This CDR3 has 18 amino acids. Germline loops: CDR1 MNHNY, CDR2 SVGAGI (reference sequence). V gave up 2 bases and J gave up 1 base; unmatched junction bases: 8.

This clonotype originated in a woman in her forties or fifties with Graves' ophthalmopathy. This sequence joins TRBV6-6 and TRBJ2-3; 11 bases agree with TRBD2. What was sequenced was blood. The CDR3 nucleotides read TGTGCCAGCAGTTACCCGGGACTAGCGGACGGGGGCACAGATACGCAGTATTTT. Its protein is CASSYPGLADGGTDTQYF.